A selection of T cell receptor beta chains follows, all from one sample in a study of graft-versus-host responses after intestinal transplantation. This table comes from immunoSEQ multiplex PCR, and its TCRdb copy is limited to in-frame clones, with some not included. The sample includes approximately 100,000 clones, approximately 87% of them seen just once. Their antigens remain unidentified. The source was unstimulated CD4+ T cells sorted from spleen or lymph node cells, collected before intestinal transplant. All receptors derive from a human donor who received an intestinal transplant. The CDR3 runs from the conserved cysteine through the conserved F or W. D genes are given only for firm matches. Clone size is not always given. Where it is, it says once, few, many or a class for expanded clones.

j_gene: TRBJ2-7
v_gene: TRBV7-9
d_gene: NA
abundance: NA
CDR3nt: TGTGCCAGCAGCTTAGAGGGCAGGGTCTACGAGCAGTACTTC
CDR3aa: CASSLEGRVYEQYF

j_gene: TRBJ1-6
v_gene: TRBV7-2
d_gene: NA
abundance: NA
CDR3nt: TGTGCCAGCAGCTTAAGGCGGGGGACTGCTGACTATAATTCACCCCTCCACTTT
CDR3aa: CASSLRRGTADYNSPLHF

j_gene: TRBJ2-1
v_gene: TRBV5-1
d_gene: NA
abundance: NA
CDR3nt: TGCGCCAGCACGGTCTCCTACAATGAGCAGTTCTTC
CDR3aa: CASTVSYNEQFF

j_gene: TRBJ1-2
v_gene: TRBV7-9
d_gene: TRBD1
abundance: NA
CDR3nt: TGTGCCAGCAGCTTAGGGACAGGGGACAACTATGGCTACACCTTC
CDR3aa: CASSLGTGDNYGYTF

j_gene: TRBJ2-7
v_gene: TRBV6-5
d_gene: NA
abundance: NA
CDR3nt: TGTGCCAGCAGTTACTCGGGGCTCACAGGGCGCGAGCAGTACTTC
CDR3aa: CASSYSGLTGREQYF

j_gene: TRBJ2-7
v_gene: TRBV5-5
d_gene: NA
abundance: NA
CDR3nt: TGTGCCAGCAGCTTAAACAGGGCCTACGAGCAGTACTTC
CDR3aa: CASSLNRAYEQYF

j_gene: TRBJ2-2
v_gene: TRBV5-1
d_gene: TRBD2
abundance: NA
CDR3nt: TGCGCCAGCAGCTTGACGAGCGGGACCGCGAACACCGGGGAGCTGTTTTTT
CDR3aa: CASSLTSGTANTGELFF

j_gene: TRBJ1-1
v_gene: TRBV5-4
d_gene: NA
abundance: NA
CDR3nt: TGTGCCAGCAGCTCGCTATGGGGGCTTAACACTGAAGCTTTCTTT
CDR3aa: CASSSLWGLNTEAFF

j_gene: TRBJ2-5
v_gene: TRBV11-2
d_gene: NA
abundance: once
CDR3nt: TGTGCCAGCAGCCGTTATTCCCTTCAGGAGACCCAGTACTTC
CDR3aa: CASSRYSLQETQYF

j_gene: TRBJ1-2
v_gene: TRBV2
d_gene: NA
abundance: NA
CDR3nt: TGTGCCTCCGTTGGGGGGGGCTATGGCTACACCTTC
CDR3aa: CASVGGGYGYTF

j_gene: TRBJ2-1
v_gene: TRBV29-1
d_gene: TRBD2
abundance: NA
CDR3nt: TGCAGCGTTGAAATGAGAGGCAGCTTCAGACTAGCGGGGGACAATGAGCAGTTCTTC
CDR3aa: CSVEMRGSFRLAGDNEQFF

j_gene: TRBJ1-1
v_gene: TRBV9
d_gene: NA
abundance: NA
CDR3nt: TGTGCCAGCAGCGTAGACGGGGAGAACACTGAAGCTTTCTTT
CDR3aa: CASSVDGENTEAFF

j_gene: TRBJ2-5
v_gene: TRBV7-3
d_gene: NA
abundance: NA
CDR3nt: TGTGCCAGCAGCTTAATGGCAGGGGCCCAAGAGACCCAGTACTTC
CDR3aa: CASSLMAGAQETQYF

j_gene: TRBJ1-2
v_gene: TRBV4-1
d_gene: NA
abundance: NA
CDR3nt: TGCGCCAGCAGCCAAGGAGGGAGCGCTAATAACTATGGCTACACCTTC
CDR3aa: CASSQGGSANNYGYTF

j_gene: TRBJ2-7
v_gene: TRBV27
d_gene: NA
abundance: NA
CDR3nt: TGTGCCAGCAGTGCGAGGGGGGGCGGGTACGAGCAGTACTTC
CDR3aa: CASSARGGGYEQYF

j_gene: TRBJ2-5
v_gene: TRBV5-1
d_gene: TRBD1
abundance: NA
CDR3nt: TGCGCCAGCAGCATGGGACAGGGGCTAGAAGAGACCCAGTACTTC
CDR3aa: CASSMGQGLEETQYF

j_gene: TRBJ2-1
v_gene: TRBV6-5
d_gene: TRBD2
abundance: NA
CDR3nt: TGTGCCAGCAGGCTAATAGCGGGGGGATGGGGTGAGCAGTTCTTC
CDR3aa: CASRLIAGGWGEQFF

j_gene: TRBJ1-5
v_gene: TRBV4-2
d_gene: TRBD1
abundance: NA
CDR3nt: TGTGCCAGCAGCCAAGGACAGGGGGTATCCCAGCCCCAGCATTTT
CDR3aa: CASSQGQGVSQPQHF

j_gene: TRBJ1-6
v_gene: TRBV5-1
d_gene: TRBD1
abundance: NA
CDR3nt: TGCGCCAGCACGGGACAGGGGGGGAATAATTCACCCCTCCACTTT
CDR3aa: CASTGQGGNNSPLHF

j_gene: TRBJ1-2
v_gene: TRBV25-1
d_gene: NA
abundance: NA
CDR3nt: TGTGCCAGCAGTGAGTCAATGCGGGGGTGGAACTATGGCTACACCTTC
CDR3aa: CASSESMRGWNYGYTF

j_gene: TRBJ1-5
v_gene: TRBV10-3
d_gene: TRBD1
abundance: NA
CDR3nt: TGTGCCATCAGTGAGAGGCAGGGGGAACATCAGCCCCAGCATTTT
CDR3aa: CAISERQGEHQPQHF

j_gene: TRBJ2-7
v_gene: TRBV11-3
d_gene: NA
abundance: once
CDR3nt: TGTGCCAGCAGCTTAGGGACAGGCGGGGATGGGGGCCACGAGCAGTACTTC
CDR3aa: CASSLGTGGDGGHEQYF

j_gene: TRBJ1-1
v_gene: TRBV5-1
d_gene: NA
abundance: NA
CDR3nt: TGCGCCAGCAGCTTCGGGACAACCGGGACTGAAGCTTTCTTT
CDR3aa: CASSFGTTGTEAFF

j_gene: TRBJ1-1
v_gene: TRBV18
d_gene: NA
abundance: NA
CDR3nt: TGTGCCAGCTCATCCACCGGGGTAATGGGGACTGAAGCTTTCTTT
CDR3aa: CASSSTGVMGTEAFF

j_gene: TRBJ1-5
v_gene: TRBV10-2
d_gene: NA
abundance: NA
CDR3nt: TGCGCCAGCAGAGCGGACGGGAATCAGCCCCAGCATTTT
CDR3aa: CASRADGNQPQHF

j_gene: TRBJ2-3
v_gene: TRBV9
d_gene: TRBD2
abundance: NA
CDR3nt: TGTGCCAGCAGCGCTAGCGGGGGGACCACAGATACGCAGTATTTT
CDR3aa: CASSASGGTTDTQYF

j_gene: TRBJ1-2
v_gene: TRBV20-1
d_gene: NA
abundance: NA
CDR3nt: TGCAGTGCGTCAGGGGTATATGGCTACACCTTC
CDR3aa: CSASGVYGYTF

j_gene: TRBJ2-3
v_gene: TRBV6-6
d_gene: NA
abundance: NA
CDR3nt: TGTGCCAGCAGTCGACCCGGGACTGGCACAGATACGCAGTATTTT
CDR3aa: CASSRPGTGTDTQYF

j_gene: TRBJ1-3
v_gene: TRBV27
d_gene: NA
abundance: NA
CDR3nt: TGTGCCAGCAGCTCCGACGGTAGGGGCTCTGGAAACACCATATATTTT
CDR3aa: CASSSDGRGSGNTIYF

j_gene: TRBJ1-4
v_gene: TRBV12-2
d_gene: NA
abundance: NA
CDR3nt: TGTGCAAGTCGCCCCCTGGGTCGGGTTAATGAAAAACTGTTTTTT
CDR3aa: CASRPLGRVNEKLFF

j_gene: TRBJ1-1
v_gene: TRBV7-6
d_gene: NA
abundance: NA
CDR3nt: TGTGCCAGCAGCCCAAACGGGGTATTGGGCACTGAAGCTTTCTTT
CDR3aa: CASSPNGVLGTEAFF

j_gene: TRBJ1-3
v_gene: TRBV18
d_gene: TRBD1
abundance: NA
CDR3nt: TGTGCCAGCTCACCAATCGACAGGGCTGGAAACACCATATATTTT
CDR3aa: CASSPIDRAGNTIYF

j_gene: TRBJ2-7
v_gene: TRBV5-4
d_gene: NA
abundance: NA
CDR3nt: TGTGCCAGCAGCTCCGCTCCTGACACGGCCTACGAGCAGTACTTC
CDR3aa: CASSSAPDTAYEQYF

j_gene: TRBJ2-1
v_gene: TRBV5-1
d_gene: TRBD2
abundance: once
CDR3nt: TGCGCCAGCAGCCCCGGGACTAGTTACAATGAGCAGTTCTTC
CDR3aa: CASSPGTSYNEQFF

j_gene: TRBJ2-7
v_gene: TRBV9
d_gene: NA
abundance: NA
CDR3nt: TGTGCCAGCAGCGTAGGCGGGGCTGTGGACGAGCAGTACTTC
CDR3aa: CASSVGGAVDEQYF

j_gene: TRBJ2-2
v_gene: TRBV19
d_gene: NA
abundance: NA
CDR3nt: TGTGCCAGTAGTATAGGGGTTGAGGCGGGGGAGCTGTTTTTT
CDR3aa: CASSIGVEAGELFF

j_gene: TRBJ2-3
v_gene: TRBV6-5
d_gene: NA
abundance: NA
CDR3nt: TGTGCCAGCAGTTCACTACTTACGCAGTATTTT
CDR3aa: CASSSLLTQYF

j_gene: TRBJ2-7
v_gene: TRBV19
d_gene: TRBD1
abundance: NA
CDR3nt: TGTGCCAGTGCGAGCCGGCCCGGGACAGGGCCCTCGGGGCAGTACTTC
CDR3aa: CASASRPGTGPSGQYF

j_gene: TRBJ1-6
v_gene: TRBV5-1
d_gene: NA
abundance: NA
CDR3nt: TGCGCCAGCAGCCTCGGACAGTTTAATTCACCCCTCCACTTT
CDR3aa: CASSLGQFNSPLHF